This TCR beta chain was sequenced in a study of T cells in Graves' hyperthyroidism and ophthalmopathy. The CDR3 regions of TCR beta were amplified from RNA transcripts. The HTBI primer set drove a first-round RT-PCR of the TCR CDR3. TCRdb ran MiXCR on the multiplex PCR reads and lists one entry per CDR3 protein. The sample has hundreds of thousands of distinct CDR3 sequences; about 14% are singletons. This CDR3 comprises 13 residues. Germline values: CDR1 MDHEN, CDR2 SYDVKM. V lost 6 bases, J lost 7 bases, and 15 bases lay in between. This clonotype was sampled from a woman between 35 and 50 years old with Graves' ophthalmopathy. This chain joins TRBV28 and TRBJ1-1; possible D gene TRBD1, 6 bases. Sequenced material: blood. The CDR3 DNA sequence: TGTGCCAGCAGGTCAGGGGTGGTCGGTGAAGCTTTCTTT. Residues: CASRSGVVGEAFF. Full variable domain (missing parts from reference TRBV28 and TRBJ1-1): DVKVTQSSRYLVKRTGEKVFLECVQDMDHENMFWYRQDPGLGLRLIYFSYDVKMKEKGDIPEGYSVSREKKERFSLILESASTNQTSMYLCASRSGVVGEAFFGQGTRLTVV.